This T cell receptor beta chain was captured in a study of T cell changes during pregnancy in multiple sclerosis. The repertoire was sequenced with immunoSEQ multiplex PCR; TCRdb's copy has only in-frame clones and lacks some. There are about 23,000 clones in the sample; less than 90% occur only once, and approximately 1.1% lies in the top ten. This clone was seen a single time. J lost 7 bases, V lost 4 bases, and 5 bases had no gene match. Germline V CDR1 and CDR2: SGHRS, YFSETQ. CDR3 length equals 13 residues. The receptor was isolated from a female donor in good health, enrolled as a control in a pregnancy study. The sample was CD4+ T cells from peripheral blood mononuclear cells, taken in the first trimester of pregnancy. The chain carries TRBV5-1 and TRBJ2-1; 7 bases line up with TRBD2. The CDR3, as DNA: TGCGCCAGCAGCACCCCGGGGGGAAATGAGCAGTTCTTC. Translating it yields CASSTPGGNEQFF.